The 10 T cell receptor beta chains below come from one sample, sequenced in a study of response to subunit inactivated influenza vaccine. MiXCR, applied by TCRdb to the RT-PCR reads, yields one record per CDR3 protein. The sample shows 450,000 to 500,000 distinct CDR3 sequences, approximately 11% of them seen only once. The source was PBMCs from blood, collected 40 to 50 days after vaccination. These receptors were taken from a man aged 50 or older who received an inactivated influenza vaccine.

The rearrangement links TRBV6-5 to TRBJ2-1; 9 bases are a match to TRBD2. CDR3 length equals 15 residues. Germline loops: CDR1 MNHEY, CDR2 SVGAGI. V shed 0 bases and J 8 bases; nucleotides not matched to a gene: 5. CDR3 protein: CASSYSASGIHEQFF. CDR3 DNA: TGTGCCAGCAGTTACTCGGCTAGCGGGATCCATGAGCAGTTCTTC.

This clonotype has ten or more counts. The chain is built from TRBV6-5 and TRBJ2-2; 10 bases map to TRBD1. Germline-derived CDR1 and CDR2 are MNHEY and SVGAGI. The trim removed 0 bases at V and 6 bases at J, leaving 4 bases unmatched. The CDR3 runs 16 residues. The CDR3 reads CASSYSPGQGSGELFF. The CDR3 region has the DNA TGTGCCAGCAGTTACTCGCCGGGACAGGGGTCCGGGGAGCTGTTTTTT.

This chain uses TRBV29-1 with TRBJ2-3, with 11 bases that match TRBD1. Germline values: CDR1 SQVTM, CDR2 ANQGSEA. This CDR3 is built from 15 residues. V lost 3 bases and J lost 3; bases outside the gene matches: 5. In nucleotides, the CDR3 is TGCAGCGTTGACCGGACAGGGGGCAGAACAGATACGCAGTATTTT. Encoded protein: CSVDRTGGRTDTQYF.

This clonotype was detected many times. Here the CDR3 DNA reads TGCAGTGCTAGATCGGAGCGGGGGGGCTACGAGCAGTACTTC. Its protein is CSARSERGGYEQYF. The chain joins TRBV20-1 to TRBJ2-7, with 10 bases that match TRBD2. V was clipped by 2 bases and J by 3 bases; unmatched bases: 4. Germline V gene lookup returns CDR1 DFQATT and CDR2 SNEGSKA (reference sequence). CDR3 length equals 14 residues.

This sequence joins TRBV7-8 and TRBJ1-1; 8 bases fit TRBD1. Trimming cost V 6 bases and J 0 bases; bases outside gene matches: 6. Germline CDR1 SGHVS, CDR2 FQNEAQ. CDR3 length: 15 residues. The CDR3 is CASSSRTGMNTEAFF. CDR3 in DNA: TGTGCCAGCAGTTCCCGGACAGGGATGAACACTGAAGCTTTCTTT.

This clonotype was picked up many times. The chain recombines TRBV29-1 with TRBJ2-1; TRBD2 matches 7 bases. V lost 1 base and J lost 12; bases outside the gene matches: 15. Germline V gene lookup returns CDR1 SQVTM and CDR2 ANQGSEA. The CDR3 totals 15 residues. The CDR3 DNA sequence: TGCAGCGTTGAAGGCCCGTACCCACGAACGGGGGGGCAGTTCTTC. Translation: CSVEGPYPRTGGQFF.

This clonotype was picked up a small number of times. The gene calls are TRBV3-1 and TRBJ2-7; D is uncertain. Germline CDR1 LGHDT, CDR2 YNNKEL (reference sequence). The CDR3 extends over 11 amino acids. The V and J ends lost 6 bases and 4 bases respectively, with 7 bases between them. The CDR3 sequence is CASSRMYEQYF. The CDR3 DNA reads TGTGCCAGCAGTCGAATGTACGAGCAGTACTTC.

The chain combines TRBV7-9 with TRBJ2-7; perhaps TRBD1 as D (5 bases). The length of the CDR3 is 14 residues. Per germline, CDR1 SEHNR and CDR2 FQNEAQ (reference sequence). V lost 4 bases and J 1 base, leaving 11 bases between the germline ends. CDR3 DNA: TGTGCCAGCAGCTCAGACAGAATGTCCTACGAGCAGTACTTC. This codes for CASSSDRMSYEQYF.

This clonotype appeared a few times. V and J are TRBV3-1 and TRBJ2-7; tentatively, D is TRBD2 (5 bases). Germline CDR1 and CDR2: LGHDT and YNNKEL (reference sequence). This CDR3 comprises 14 residues. The germline V and J ends were trimmed by 3 bases and 4 bases, with 13 bases remaining between them. The CDR3 sequence is CASSHPQREYEQYF. CDR3 DNA sequence: TGTGCCAGCAGCCACCCACAGAGGGAGTACGAGCAGTACTTC.

This clonotype turned up a few times. The chain recombines TRBV20-1 with TRBJ2-4; 14 positions agree with TRBD2. Unmatched junction bases numbered 4, after V lost 4 bases and J lost 8 bases. Germline values: CDR1 DFQATT, CDR2 SNEGSKA (reference sequence). CDR3 length: 14 amino acids. CDR3 sequence (DNA): TGCAGTGCTACGACTAGCGGGAGGGCGTACATTCAGTACTTC. It translates to CSATTSGRAYIQYF.